This T cell receptor (beta chain) was captured by sequencing in a study of persistence of HIV-infected CD4 T cells. On this clone itself: Its antigen is as yet unknown.

The libraries were made with immunoSEQ version 4 in survey mode. The method was immunoSEQ multiplex PCR; TCRdb's version includes in-frame clones alone and lacks a portion of them. The table records approximately 18,000 clones, roughly 60% of them present only once. Overlapping HIV-1 Gag 15-mer peptides at 0.85 to 1 ug per peptide per mL were used. Sorting of responding CD4+ T cells relied on upregulated CD40 ligand together with CD69. Anti-CD28/CD49d costimulation, CD40-blocking antibody and enfuvirtide were given to CD8-depleted PBMCs for 18 hours. The germline gives CDR1 SNHLY, CDR2 FYNNEI. The ends were cut back, 7 bases at V and 0 bases at J, with 16 bases in the middle. The length of the CDR3 is 16 residues.

This sample comprised CD4+ T cells sorted from PBMCs after roughly 18-hour stimulation, obtained from a patient who received antiretroviral therapy. This rearrangement joins TRBV2 to TRBJ1-3, with TRBD1 as a possible D gene (6 bases). The origin of this receptor is an adult woman with HIV who was CMV-seropositive. CDR3 protein: CASMRNRVSSGNTIYF. In DNA form, the CDR3 reads TGTGCCAGCATGAGGAACAGGGTTAGCTCTGGAAACACCATATATTTT.